This paragraph covers one TCR beta chain sequence. These data are taken from a study of blood T cells in healthy people across ages. Caucasian individuals from Russia who were healthy and aged about 6 to 100 acted as donors. CDR1 is SNHLY, CDR2 FYNNEI, per germline. The CDR3 contains 13 residues. J was trimmed by 2 bases and V by 7 bases; bases with no gene match: 3. The second PCR ran about 7 to 12 cycles with a sample-barcoded 5' primer and J-beta primers. From the 5' RACE reads, TCRdb called clonotypes with MiXCR, one entry per CDR3 protein. The sample has over a million distinct CDR3 sequences, approximately 26% seen once. These data also formed part of another study, on T cells of mothers and their children.

The source material was blood. The rearrangement joins TRBV2 to TRBJ2-3; 7 bases are shared with TRBD1. The origin of this receptor is a girl aged 2-10 years in good health. The CDR3 nucleotides are TGTGCCAGCAATGGACAGGTCACAGATACGCAGTATTTT. Its translation: CASNGQVTDTQYF.